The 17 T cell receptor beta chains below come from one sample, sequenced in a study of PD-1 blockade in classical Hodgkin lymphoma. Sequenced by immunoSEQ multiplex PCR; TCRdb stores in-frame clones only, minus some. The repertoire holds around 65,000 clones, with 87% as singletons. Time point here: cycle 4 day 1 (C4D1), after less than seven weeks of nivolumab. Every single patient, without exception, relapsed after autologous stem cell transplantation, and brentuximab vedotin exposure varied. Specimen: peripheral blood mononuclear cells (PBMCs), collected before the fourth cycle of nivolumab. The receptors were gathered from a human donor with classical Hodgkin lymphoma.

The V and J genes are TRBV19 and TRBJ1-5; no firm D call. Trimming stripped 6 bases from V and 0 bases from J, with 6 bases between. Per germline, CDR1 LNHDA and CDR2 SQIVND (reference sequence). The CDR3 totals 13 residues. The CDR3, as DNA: TGTGCCAGTAGCTTAAATAGCAATCAGCCCCAGCATTTT. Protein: CASSLNSNQPQHF.

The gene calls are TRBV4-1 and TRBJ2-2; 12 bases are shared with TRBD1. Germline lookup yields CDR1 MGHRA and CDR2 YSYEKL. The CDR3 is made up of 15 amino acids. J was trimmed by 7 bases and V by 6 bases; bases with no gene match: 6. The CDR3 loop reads CASRRDRGLVGELFF. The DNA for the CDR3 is TGCGCCAGCAGGAGGGACAGGGGGCTTGTCGGGGAGCTGTTTTTT.

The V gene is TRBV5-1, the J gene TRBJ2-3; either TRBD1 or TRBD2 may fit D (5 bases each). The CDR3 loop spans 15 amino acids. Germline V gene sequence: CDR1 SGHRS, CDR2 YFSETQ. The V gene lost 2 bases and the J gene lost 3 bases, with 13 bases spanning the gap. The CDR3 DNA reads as TGCGCCAGCAGCTTACTAGGGGAATATACAGATACGCAGTATTTT. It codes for CASSLLGEYTDTQYF.

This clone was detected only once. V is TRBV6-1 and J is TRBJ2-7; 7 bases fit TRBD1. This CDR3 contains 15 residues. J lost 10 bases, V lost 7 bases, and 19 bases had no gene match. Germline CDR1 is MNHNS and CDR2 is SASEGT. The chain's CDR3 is CASKGGDLQLREQYF. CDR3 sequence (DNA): TGTGCCAGCAAAGGGGGCGACTTACAACTACGAGAACAGTACTTC.

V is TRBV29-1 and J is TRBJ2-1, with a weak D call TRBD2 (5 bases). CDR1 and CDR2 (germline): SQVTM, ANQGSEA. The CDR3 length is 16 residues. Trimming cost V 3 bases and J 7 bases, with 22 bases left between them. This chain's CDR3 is CSVERPVTVTRNEQFF. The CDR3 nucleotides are TGCAGCGTTGAGAGGCCGGTTACAGTAACTAGGAATGAGCAGTTCTTC.

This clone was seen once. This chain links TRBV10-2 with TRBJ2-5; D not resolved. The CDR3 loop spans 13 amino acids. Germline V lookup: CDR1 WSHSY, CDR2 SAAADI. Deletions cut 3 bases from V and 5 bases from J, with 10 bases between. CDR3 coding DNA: TGCGCCAGCAGTGAACCCGGTAGGGAGACCCAGTACTTC. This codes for CASSEPGRETQYF.

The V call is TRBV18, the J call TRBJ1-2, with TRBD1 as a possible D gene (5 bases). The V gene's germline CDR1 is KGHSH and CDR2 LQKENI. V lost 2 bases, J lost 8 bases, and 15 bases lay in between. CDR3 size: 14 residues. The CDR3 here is CASSPEQFWDGYTF. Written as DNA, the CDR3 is TGTGCCAGCTCACCAGAGCAGTTCTGGGACGGCTACACCTTC.

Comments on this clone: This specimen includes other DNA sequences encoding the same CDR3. The CDR3 reads CASSLSGANEKLFF. As DNA, the CDR3 is TGCGCCAGCAGCTTGTCCGGGGCTAATGAAAAACTGTTTTTT. The genes are TRBV5-1 and TRBJ1-4, with D hard to call. Trimming removed 1 base at V and 3 bases at J, with 7 bases between. CDR1 is SGHRS, CDR2 YFSETQ, per germline. This CDR3 contains 14 residues.

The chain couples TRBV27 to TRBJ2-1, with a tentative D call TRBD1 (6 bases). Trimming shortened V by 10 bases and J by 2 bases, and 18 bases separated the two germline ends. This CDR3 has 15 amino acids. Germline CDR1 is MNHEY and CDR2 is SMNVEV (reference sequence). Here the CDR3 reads CAISRTEGTYNEQFF. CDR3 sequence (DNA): TGTGCCATCTCTAGGACAGAGGGTACCTACAATGAGCAGTTCTTC.

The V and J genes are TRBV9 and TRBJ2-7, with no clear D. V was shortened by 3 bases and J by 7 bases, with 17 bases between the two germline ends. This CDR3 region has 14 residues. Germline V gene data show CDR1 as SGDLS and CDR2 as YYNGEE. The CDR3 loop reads CASSDGGSLGEQYF. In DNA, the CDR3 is TGTGCCAGCAGCGATGGTGGTTCTCTAGGAGAGCAGTACTTC.

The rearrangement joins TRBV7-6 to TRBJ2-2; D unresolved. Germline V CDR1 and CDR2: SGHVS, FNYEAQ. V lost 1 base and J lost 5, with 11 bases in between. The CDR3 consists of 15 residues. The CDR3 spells CASSLGAQGTGELFF. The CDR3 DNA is TGTGCCAGCAGCTTAGGGGCCCAAGGGACCGGGGAGCTGTTTTTT.

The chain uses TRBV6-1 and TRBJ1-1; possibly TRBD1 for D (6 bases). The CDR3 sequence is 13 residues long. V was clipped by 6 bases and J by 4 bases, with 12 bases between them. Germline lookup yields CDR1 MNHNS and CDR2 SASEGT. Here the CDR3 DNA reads TGTGCCAGCAGCTCACAGGGTTCCACTGAAGCTTTCTTT. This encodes CASSSQGSTEAFF.

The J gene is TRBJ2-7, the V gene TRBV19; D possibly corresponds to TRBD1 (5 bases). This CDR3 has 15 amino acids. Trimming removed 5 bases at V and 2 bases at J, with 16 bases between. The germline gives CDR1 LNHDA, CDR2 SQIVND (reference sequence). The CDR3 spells CASSGARDSAYEQYF. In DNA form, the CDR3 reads TGTGCCAGTAGTGGGGCCCGCGACAGTGCCTACGAGCAGTACTTC.

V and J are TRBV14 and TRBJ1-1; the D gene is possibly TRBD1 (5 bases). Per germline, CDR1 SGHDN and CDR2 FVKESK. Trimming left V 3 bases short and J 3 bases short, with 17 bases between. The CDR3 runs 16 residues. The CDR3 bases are TGTGCCAGCAGCCAGAGGACAAGCTTGGGTGACACTGAAGCTTTCTTT. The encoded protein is CASSQRTSLGDTEAFF. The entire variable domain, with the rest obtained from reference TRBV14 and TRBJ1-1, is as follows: EAGVTQFPSHSVIEKGQTVTLRCDPISGHDNLYWYRRVMGKEIKFLLHFVKESKQDESGMPNNRFLAERTGGTYSTLKVQPAELEDSGVYFCASSQRTSLGDTEAFFGQGTRLTVV.

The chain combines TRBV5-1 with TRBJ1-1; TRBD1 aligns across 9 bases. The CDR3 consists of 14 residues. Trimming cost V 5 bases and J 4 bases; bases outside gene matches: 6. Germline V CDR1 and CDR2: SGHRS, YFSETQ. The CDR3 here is CASRGQGSGTEAFF. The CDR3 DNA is TGCGCCAGCAGAGGACAGGGGAGCGGCACTGAAGCTTTCTTT.

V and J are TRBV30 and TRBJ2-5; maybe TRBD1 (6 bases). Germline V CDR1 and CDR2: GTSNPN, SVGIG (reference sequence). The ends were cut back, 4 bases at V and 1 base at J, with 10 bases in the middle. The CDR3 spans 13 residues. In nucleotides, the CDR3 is TGTGCCTGGACCCAGGGGACCCAAGAGACCCAGTACTTC. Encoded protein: CAWTQGTQETQYF.

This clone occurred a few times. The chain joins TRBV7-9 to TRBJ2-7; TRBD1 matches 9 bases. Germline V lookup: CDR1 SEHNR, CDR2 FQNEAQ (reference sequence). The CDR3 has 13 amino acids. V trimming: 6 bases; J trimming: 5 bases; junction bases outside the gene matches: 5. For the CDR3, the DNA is TGTGCCAGCAGTTACGACAGGGGGGACGAGCAGTACTTC. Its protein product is CASSYDRGDEQYF.